Below are 6 T cell receptor beta chains sequenced from a single sample in a study of blood T cell repertoires in COVID-19. Here immunoSEQ multiplex PCR was the method, and the copy in TCRdb shows in-frame clones only, minus some. This sample has approximately 5,900 clones; approximately 90% occur once, and the top ten carry around 50%. Specimen: peripheral blood. The receptor source for this set is a human donor in a cohort sampled during active COVID-19.

The chain carries TRBV5-1 and TRBJ2-1; a weak D match, TRBD1 (5 bases). V lost 0 bases to trimming and J lost 12 bases, with 10 bases between them. The CDR3 sequence is 12 residues long. The germline V gene has CDR1 SGHRS and CDR2 YFSETQ. The DNA for the CDR3 is TGCGCCAGCAGCTTGGTGACAGATATGCAGTTCTTC. Translation gives CASSLVTDMQFF.

CDR3 nucleotides: TGTGCCAGCAGCCTGACGGGCAGGGTGGAGGGTCAGCCCCAGCATTTT. Protein product: CASSLTGRVEGQPQHF. This rearrangement joins TRBV5-6 to TRBJ1-5; a possible D gene is TRBD1 (5 bases). This CDR3 spans 16 amino acids. V shed 4 bases and J shed 6 bases, with 20 bases lying between them. Germline V gene data show CDR1 as SGHDT and CDR2 as YYEEEE.

This rearrangement joins TRBV4-3 to TRBJ2-3, with D possibly TRBD2 on 6 matching bases. V was shortened by 0 bases and J by 0 bases, with 16 bases between the two germline ends. This CDR3 spans 18 amino acids. The germline V gene has CDR1 LGHNA and CDR2 YSLEER. In nucleotides, the CDR3 is TGCGCCAGCAGCCAAGATTGGGGCCGGGACTTAAGCACAGATACGCAGTATTTT. The encoded protein is CASSQDWGRDLSTDTQYF.

This clone has only one observation. This CDR3 reads CASSFNRPDEAQYF. The CDR3 bases are TGCGCCAGCAGCTTCAACCGTCCGGATGAGGCGCAGTACTTC. V gene TRBV5-1 combines with J gene TRBJ2-7, with D unresolved. Per the germline V gene, CDR1 is SGHRS and CDR2 is YFSETQ. This CDR3 spans 14 amino acids. Trimming shortened V by 2 bases and J by 9 bases, and 18 bases separated the two germline ends.

This clone has a single count. The chain joins TRBV7-9 to TRBJ2-3, with 8 bases that match TRBD2. V lost 3 bases, J lost 4 bases, and 6 bases stayed unmatched. The CDR3 is 15 residues long. The germline gives CDR1 SEHNR, CDR2 FQNEAQ (reference sequence). CDR3 protein: CASSLSGRSPDTQYF. CDR3 sequence (DNA): TGTGCCAGCAGCTTGAGCGGGAGAAGCCCAGATACGCAGTATTTT.

The V gene is TRBV7-2, the J gene TRBJ1-2; weak D call: TRBD1 (6 bases). V lost 4 bases and J 0 bases, leaving 6 bases between the germline ends. CDR1 and CDR2 from the germline V gene are SGHTA and FQGNSA. This CDR3 spans 13 amino acids. DNA of the CDR3: TGTGCCAGCAGCTGGACAGCTAACTATGGCTACACCTTC. It encodes CASSWTANYGYTF. The variable domain in full, completed from reference TRBV7-2 and TRBJ1-2, reads GAGVSQSPSNKVTEKGKDVELRCDPISGHTALYWYRQSLGQGLEFLIYFQGNSAPDKSGLPSDRFSAERTGGSVSTLTIQRTQQEDSAVYLCASSWTANYGYTFGSGTRLTVV.